This TCR beta chain was recovered during a study of CXCR3-negative and CXCR3-positive naive CD8 T cells. Whole-study findings and limits: Naive cells, whether CXCR3-negative or CXCR3-positive, had similar TRBV-TRBJ usage, while memory cells differed. Greater hydrophobicity was found in TRB CDR3s of CXCR3-positive naive cells than of CXCR3-negative naive cells.

Within the CD8+ T cell compartment, naive cells were CD45RO-CCR7+CD27+CD95-. With UMI labels, 5' RACE was used to prepare the TRB cDNA libraries. TCRdb reprocessed the 5' RACE reads and keeps a single row for each CDR3 protein, giving no DNA. The table counts 70,000 to 100,000 distinct CDR3 sequences; over 1.5% lies in the top ten. Germline CDR1 is MNHEY and CDR2 is SVGEGT. The CDR3 runs 16 residues. About this clonotype: Its antigen is unknown.

Specimen: naive CXCR3- CD8+ T cells from blood. The subset: CD45RO-CCR7+CD27+CD95- naive CD8+ T cells lacking CXCR3 (TNR3-). This sequence was found in a human donor in good health. Some clones in this sample may be carry-over from other donors' samples. The chain recombines TRBV6-2 or TRBV6-3 with TRBJ2-7; TCRdb lists TRBD1, though no DNA is available to test this call. CDR3 amino acids: CASSYAVRQEKYEQYF.